The 4 T cell receptor beta chains below all came from one sample that was sequenced in a study of blood T cells in healthy people across ages. The second PCR ran about 6 to 11 cycles with a sample-barcoded 5' primer and J-beta primers. TCRdb fed the 5' RACE reads into MiXCR, producing one record per CDR3 protein. The table shows approximately 1.5 million distinct CDR3 sequences, with roughly a third occurring only once. The sequenced sample was blood. Receptors were obtained from a woman aged 25 to 39 in good health.

This chain connects TRBV20-1 to TRBJ1-6; D call uncertain. The V gene lost 3 bases and the J gene lost 16 bases, with 19 bases spanning the gap. Germline V gene lookup returns CDR1 DFQATT and CDR2 SNEGSKA (reference sequence). The CDR3 is made up of 13 amino acids. CDR3 nucleotides: TGCAGTGCTAGGGTCCAACAATCCGCGGGGCTCCACTTT. This translates into CSARVQQSAGLHF.

The J gene is TRBJ2-1, the V gene TRBV2, with 10 nucleotides matching TRBD2. Per the germline V gene, CDR1 is SNHLY and CDR2 is FYNNEI. The CDR3 is made up of 16 amino acids. The junction had 2 bases not matched to a gene; V was cut back by 1 base and J by 2 bases. CDR3 protein: CASSEVTSGTYNEQFF. CDR3 coding DNA: TGTGCCAGCAGTGAAGTAACTAGCGGGACCTACAATGAGCAGTTCTTC.

This clonotype was counted between two and nine times. The chain joins TRBV4-1 to TRBJ1-5; D not resolved. From germline, CDR1 is MGHRA and CDR2 YSYEKL. V lost 3 bases and J lost 2, with 11 bases in between. This CDR3 spans 15 amino acids. The CDR3 sequence: CASSQGSVGNQPQHF. CDR3 DNA: TGCGCCAGCAGCCAGGGGTCGGTGGGCAATCAGCCCCAGCATTTT.

This clonotype was counted ten times or more. V gene TRBV10-1 combines with J gene TRBJ2-3; D possibly uses TRBD1 or TRBD2 (5 bases each). CDR1 and CDR2 (germline): WNHNN, SYGVQD (reference sequence). Trimming took off 6 bases at V and 0 bases at J, with 10 bases between the two ends. The CDR3 extends over 14 amino acids. The CDR3 sequence: CASSRDLSTDTQYF. The CDR3 DNA sequence: TGCGCCAGCAGCCGGGACCTTAGCACAGATACGCAGTATTTT.